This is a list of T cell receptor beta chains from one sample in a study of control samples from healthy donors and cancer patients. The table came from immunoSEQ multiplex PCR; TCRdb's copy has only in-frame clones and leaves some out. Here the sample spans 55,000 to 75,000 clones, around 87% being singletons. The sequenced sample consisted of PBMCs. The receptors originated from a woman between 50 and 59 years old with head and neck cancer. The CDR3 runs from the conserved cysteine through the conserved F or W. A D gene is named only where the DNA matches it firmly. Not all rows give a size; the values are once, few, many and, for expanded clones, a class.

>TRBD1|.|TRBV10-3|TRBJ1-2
TGTGCCATCAGTGAGTCGATAGGGGGCGCAGGCTATGGCTACACCTTC
CAISESIGGAGYGYTF
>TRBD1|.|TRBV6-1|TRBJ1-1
TGTGCCAGCAGTGAACCCCCGGACAGGGGCACTGAAGCTTTCTTT
CASSEPPDRGTEAFF
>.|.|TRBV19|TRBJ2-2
TGTGCCAGTACCCCCGGGCGGCCGTCTCACTCACCCGGGGAGCTGTTTTTT
CASTPGRPSHSPGELFF
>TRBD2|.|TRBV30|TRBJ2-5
TGTGCCTGGAGTGTACTAGCGGGGGGTGGGACCCAGTACTTC
CAWSVLAGGGTQYF
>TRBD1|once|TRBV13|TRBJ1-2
TGTGCCAGCAGCTTAGGGAGGGACAGGGGGCACTATGGCTACACCTTC
CASSLGRDRGHYGYTF
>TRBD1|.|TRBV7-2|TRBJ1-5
TGTGCCAGCAGCTCTGCCGGGACAGGGGGTTTCAATCAGCCCCAGCATTTT
CASSSAGTGGFNQPQHF
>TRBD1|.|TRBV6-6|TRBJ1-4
TGTGCCAGCAGTTACGCCGGGACAGAAGTGTTTTTT
CASSYAGTEVFF
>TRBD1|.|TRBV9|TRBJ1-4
TGTGCCAGCAGCGTAGGGCCAGGGGGCGCGTTAAGTGAAAAACTGTTTTTT
CASSVGPGGALSEKLFF
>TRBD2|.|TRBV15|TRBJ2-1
TGTGCCACCAGCAGTCGGCGGGGGGGACTACACAATGAGCAGTTCTTC
CATSSRRGGLHNEQFF
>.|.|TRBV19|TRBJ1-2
TGTGCCAGTAGTATCTCCAGGCTTAACTATGGCTACACCTTC
CASSISRLNYGYTF
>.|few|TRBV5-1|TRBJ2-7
TGCGCCAGCAGCCCTACAGGCTACGAGCAGTACTTC
CASSPTGYEQYF
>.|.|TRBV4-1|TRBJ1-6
TGCGCCAGCAGCCAAGATAAGGCTGGGGATTCACCCCTCCACTTT
CASSQDKAGDSPLHF
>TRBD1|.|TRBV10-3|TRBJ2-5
TGTGCCATCAGTGAGTCAAGACAGGGGGGAGAGACCCAGTACTTC
CAISESRQGGETQYF
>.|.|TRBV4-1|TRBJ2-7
TGCGCCAGCAGCCAAGATCATAATGGGGCTCAAGTTATAGAGCAGTACTTC
CASSQDHNGAQVIEQYF
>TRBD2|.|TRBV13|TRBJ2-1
TGTGCCAGCAGCCAGCGGGGGAGCAGCTCCTACAATGAGCAGTTCTTC
CASSQRGSSSYNEQFF
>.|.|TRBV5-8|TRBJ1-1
TGTGCCAGCAGCTTACGGAGCGGGACATCAAACACTGAAGCTTTCTTT
CASSLRSGTSNTEAFF
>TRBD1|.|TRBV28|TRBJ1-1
TGTGCCAGCAGTAAGGGACAGGGTATCTCGAACACTGAAGCTTTCTTT
CASSKGQGISNTEAFF
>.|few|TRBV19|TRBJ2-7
TGTGCCAGTATCGGACCAACCTACGAGCAGTACTTC
CASIGPTYEQYF
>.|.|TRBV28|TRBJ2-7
TGTGCCAGCAGGTCGACCGGAAAGGCCTCCTACGAGCAGTACTTC
CASRSTGKASYEQYF
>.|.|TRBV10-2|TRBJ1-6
TGCGCCAGCACGGGACTTCTCAATTCACCCCTCCACTTT
CASTGLLNSPLHF
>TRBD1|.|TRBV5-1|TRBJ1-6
TGCGCCAGCAGCTGGGGGACAGTGAGTAATTCACCCCTCCACTTT
CASSWGTVSNSPLHF
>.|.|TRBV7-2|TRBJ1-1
TGTGCCAGCAGCTTAATGGGAATGCAGAGGAACACTGAAGCTTTCTTT
CASSLMGMQRNTEAFF
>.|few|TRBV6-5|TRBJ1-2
TGTGCCACCCGAGCCCCCATACCCTTCTATGGCTACACCTTC
CATRAPIPFYGYTF
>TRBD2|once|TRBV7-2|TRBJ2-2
TGTGCCAGCAGCTTATTTGGCGGGGGGTCGAACACCGGGGAGCTGTTTTTT
CASSLFGGGSNTGELFF
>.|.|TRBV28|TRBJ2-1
TGTGCCAGCACCAGTACCTTAAACAGAGCCAATGAGCAGTTCTTC
CASTSTLNRANEQFF
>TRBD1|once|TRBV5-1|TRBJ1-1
TGCGCCAGCAGCAGGGAGACTTCAGGGGGCCGGACTGAAGCTTTCTTT
CASSRETSGGRTEAFF
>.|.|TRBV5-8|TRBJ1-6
TGTGCCAGCAGCTCCCCTGGGCAGGGTGGTAATTCACCCCTCCACTTT
CASSSPGQGGNSPLHF
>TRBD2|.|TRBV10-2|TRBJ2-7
TGCGCCAGCGGGGGGGGTGCGACCTACGAGCAGTACTTC
CASGGGATYEQYF
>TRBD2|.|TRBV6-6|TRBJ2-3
TGTGCCAGCAGTCCCCCGTTGGCTAGCGGGGGGGCCAATACGCAGTATTTT
CASSPPLASGGANTQYF
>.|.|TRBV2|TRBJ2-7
TGTGCCAGCAGTGTTAGGGTTAACGAGCAGTACTTC
CASSVRVNEQYF
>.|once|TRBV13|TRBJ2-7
TGTGCCAGCAGCTTAGGCCGAGGAGAAAGCTCCTACGAGCAGTACTTC
CASSLGRGESSYEQYF
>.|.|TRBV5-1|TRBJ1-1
TGCGCCAGCAGCTTGGACAGTCCAAAATCGAACACTGAAGCTTTCTTT
CASSLDSPKSNTEAFF
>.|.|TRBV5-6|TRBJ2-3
TGTGCCAGCAGCGGGGATAGGAGGGATACGCAGTATTTT
CASSGDRRDTQYF
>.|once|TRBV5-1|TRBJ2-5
TGCGCCAGCAGCCCCGTCGGAGGGAGAGAGACCCAGTACTTC
CASSPVGGRETQYF
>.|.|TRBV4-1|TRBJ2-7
TGCGCCAGCAGCCAACAGGCTTCGGCCTACGAGCAGTACTTC
CASSQQASAYEQYF
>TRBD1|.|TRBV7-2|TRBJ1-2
TGTGCCAGCAGTTCGGACAGGGGGAACTATGGCTACACCTTC
CASSSDRGNYGYTF
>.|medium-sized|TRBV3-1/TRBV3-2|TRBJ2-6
TGTGCCAGCAGCCAAGCGCCTTCGAGCTCTGGGGCCAACGTCCTGACTTTC
CASSQAPSSSGANVLTF
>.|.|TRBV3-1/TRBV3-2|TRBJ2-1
TGTGCCAGCAGCCCTAGTCCTGACTACAATGAGCAGTTCTTC
CASSPSPDYNEQFF
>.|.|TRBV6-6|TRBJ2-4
TGTGCCAGCAGTTATGAAGCTGCCAAAAACATTCAGTACTTC
CASSYEAAKNIQYF
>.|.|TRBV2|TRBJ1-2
TGTGCCACCTCTTCGGGAGGGGACTATGGCTACACCTTC
CATSSGGDYGYTF
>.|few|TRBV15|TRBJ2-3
TGTGCCACCAGCAGAGAACCGGGCCCTAAGGCAGATACGCAGTATTTT
CATSREPGPKADTQYF
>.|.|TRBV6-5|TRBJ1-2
TGTGCCAGCAGGAACAGGGTCGATGGCTACACCTTC
CASRNRVDGYTF
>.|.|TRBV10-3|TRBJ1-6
TGTGCCATTTACACGCCGGTCGTAAGGGTTCGTTCACCCCTCCACTTT
CAIYTPVVRVRSPLHF